This TCR beta chain derives from a study of cytomegalovirus exposure and HLA in healthy donors. This clone was counted once. Its specificity is not known. Study observations and caveats: Many donors shared some public TCRs, even though most TCR sequences were rare. Sequencing had likely introduced a cluster of highly shared sequence variants as an artifact. Previously analyzed data showed that most TCR beta V segments were productive at a frequency of about 90% or about 30%.

V was shortened by 1 base and J by 3 bases, with 19 bases between the two germline ends. Germline values: CDR1 LNHDA, CDR2 SQIVND (reference sequence). The CDR3 has 18 amino acids. PCR primers comprised 60 Vbeta and 13 Jbeta primers. Data came from immunoSEQ multiplex PCR; TCRdb stores just in-frame clones and leaves some out. The sample consists of about 130,000 clones, about two thirds of them appearing once. The clonotype comes from a human donor in good health. The chain combines TRBV19 with TRBJ2-1; TRBD1 might be the D (5 bases). The sequencing input was PBMCs. The CDR3 sequence: CASSIGAGMAQNYNEQFF. CDR3 DNA: TGTGCCAGTAGTATAGGGGCAGGGATGGCACAGAACTACAATGAGCAGTTCTTC.